Below are 11 T cell receptor beta chains sequenced from a single sample in a study of cytomegalovirus exposure and HLA in healthy donors. Amplification used 60 Vbeta primers and 13 Jbeta primers. The method was immunoSEQ multiplex PCR; TCRdb's version includes in-frame clones alone and lacks a portion of them. Of roughly 120,000 clones listed, 82% are singletons. Sequencing was carried out using PBMCs. The receptors derive from a young woman in good health and CMV-seronegative.

The gene calls are TRBV5-1 and TRBJ2-2; possibly TRBD1 for D (5 bases). This CDR3 comprises 13 residues. V dropped 6 bases and J dropped 4 bases, with 10 bases sitting between them. Germline loops: CDR1 SGHRS, CDR2 YFSETQ. The CDR3 loop is CASTWQGTGELFF. The CDR3 nucleotides read TGCGCCAGCACTTGGCAGGGCACCGGGGAGCTGTTTTTT.

This clone has just a few counts. The genes are TRBV11-2 and TRBJ2-1; 11 positions match TRBD2. The CDR3 extends over 16 amino acids. J lost 8 bases, V lost 5 bases, and 11 bases had no gene match. Germline V gives CDR1 SGHAT, CDR2 FQNNGV. Written as DNA, the CDR3 is TGTGCCAGCAGCGGACGGGGGACTAGCGGTGTCGATGAGCAGTTCTTC. Its protein product is CASSGRGTSGVDEQFF.

The V call is TRBV27, the J call TRBJ1-4; D call uncertain. The V end lost 6 bases, the J end lost 8 bases, and 19 bases lay between the germline ends. Germline CDR1 and CDR2: MNHEY and SMNVEV (reference sequence). This CDR3 has 15 residues. The CDR3 nucleotides are TGTGCCAGCAGCCACAGTTTAGATGAAGGAGAAAAACTGTTTTTT. Amino acids: CASSHSLDEGEKLFF.

The CDR3 protein is CASSQEVGVSNYGYTF. The CDR3 nucleotides are TGTGCCAGCAGCCAAGAGGTAGGGGTGTCCAACTATGGCTACACCTTC. The rearrangement joins TRBV4-2 to TRBJ1-2; D might be TRBD1 (5 bases). V dropped 0 bases and J dropped 2 bases, with 13 bases sitting between them. Per the germline V gene, CDR1 is LGHNA and CDR2 is YNFKEQ. This CDR3 spans 16 amino acids.

J is TRBJ2-5 and V is TRBV14; 8 bases line up with TRBD2. Looked up from germline, CDR1 is SGHDN and CDR2 is FVKESK. This CDR3 region has 16 residues. With 1 base clipped from V and 3 bases from J, the junction kept 7 bases outside the gene matches. In nucleotides, the CDR3 is TGTGCCAGCAGCCAAGCTCAGCGGGGGAAGAAAGAGACCCAGTACTTC. It codes for CASSQAQRGKKETQYF.

The chain is built from TRBV5-6 and TRBJ1-2, with 10 bases lining up with TRBD1. This CDR3 region has 17 residues. The germline gives CDR1 SGHDT, CDR2 YYEEEE. Trimming cost V 3 bases and J 0 bases; bases outside gene matches: 8. The CDR3 reads CASSYSGQGITNYGYTF. In DNA form, the CDR3 reads TGTGCCAGCAGCTACTCGGGACAGGGGATCACTAACTATGGCTACACCTTC.

This clone appeared a single time. This chain connects TRBV5-4 to TRBJ1-2; 9 bases are shared with TRBD1. In germline, CDR1 is SGHNT, CDR2 YYREEE (reference sequence). J was trimmed by 4 bases and V by 4 bases; bases with no gene match: 5. This CDR3 has 14 amino acids. The CDR3 nucleotides read TGTGCCAGCAGCGTGGACAGGGGCGGCTATGGCTACACCTTC. Protein: CASSVDRGGYGYTF.

This chain connects TRBV9 to TRBJ1-3; weak D call: TRBD1 (6 bases). The germline V gene encodes CDR1 SGDLS and CDR2 YYNGEE. V lost 3 bases and J 2 bases, leaving 12 bases between the germline ends. This CDR3 is built from 15 residues. CDR3 amino acids: CASSGTGTTGNTIYF. The CDR3 DNA follows: TGTGCCAGCAGCGGCACCGGGACAACTGGAAACACCATATATTTT.

The chain is built from TRBV9 and TRBJ1-3; D is unresolved. Trimming removed 0 bases at V and 3 bases at J, with 10 bases between. Germline V lookup: CDR1 SGDLS, CDR2 YYNGEE. This CDR3 is 15 amino acids long. The CDR3 loop reads CASSVDVTGGNTIYF. CDR3 nucleotide sequence: TGTGCCAGCAGCGTAGATGTAACGGGTGGAAACACCATATATTTT.

This chain's CDR3 is CASSRDRAVEQYF. CDR3 nucleotide sequence: TGTGCCAGCAGCCGGGACAGGGCGGTCGAGCAGTACTTC. The chain recombines TRBV5-4 with TRBJ2-5; 9 bases are a match to TRBD1. Matching the DNA end better, TRBJ2-7 makes the J call doubtful. The CDR3 contains 13 residues. Per germline, CDR1 SGHNT and CDR2 YYREEE (reference sequence).

This chain connects TRBV5-1 to TRBJ1-5; 7 nucleotides agree with TRBD1. The V gene end was trimmed by 6 bases and the J gene end by 4 bases; junction bases not matched to a gene: 7. Germline CDR1 is SGHRS and CDR2 is YFSETQ. The length of the CDR3 is 14 residues. The CDR3 spells CASTLGQENQPQHF. In DNA, the CDR3 is TGCGCCAGCACCCTCGGACAGGAAAATCAGCCCCAGCATTTT.